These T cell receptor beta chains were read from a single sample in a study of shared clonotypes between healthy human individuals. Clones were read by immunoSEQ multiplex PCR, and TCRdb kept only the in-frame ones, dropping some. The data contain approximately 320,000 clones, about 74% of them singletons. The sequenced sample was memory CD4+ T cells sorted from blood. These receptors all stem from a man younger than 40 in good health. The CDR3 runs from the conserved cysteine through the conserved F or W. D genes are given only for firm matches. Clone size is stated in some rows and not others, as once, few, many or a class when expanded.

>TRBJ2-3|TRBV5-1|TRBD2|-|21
TGCGCCAGCAGCTTGTCGGTAACTAGCGGGAGTGGCGTGCCCGGCACAGATACGCAGTATTTT
CASSLSVTSGSGVPGTDTQYF
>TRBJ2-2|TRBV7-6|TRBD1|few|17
TGTGCCAGCAGCTTAATCGGACAGGCGCTTTACACCGGGGAGCTGTTTTTT
CASSLIGQALYTGELFF
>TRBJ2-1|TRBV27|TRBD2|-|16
TGTGCCAGCAGTTTTCTAGCGGGAAGCTCCTACAATGAGCAGTTCTTC
CASSFLAGSSYNEQFF
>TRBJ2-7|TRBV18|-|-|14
TGTGCCAGCTCACCCGATCACAGGTCCTACGAGCAGTACTTC
CASSPDHRSYEQYF
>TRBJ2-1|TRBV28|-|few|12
TGTGCCAGCACCACAGGGTACAATGAGCAGTTCTTC
CASTTGYNEQFF
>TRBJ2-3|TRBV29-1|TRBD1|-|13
TGCAGCGCGAACGGACAGGGACGAGATACGCAGTATTTT
CSANGQGRDTQYF
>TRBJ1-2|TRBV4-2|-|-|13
TGTGCCAGCAGCCAAGAGGGCTTGACAGAGTACACCTTC
CASSQEGLTEYTF
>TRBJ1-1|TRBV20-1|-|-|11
TGCAGTGCTAGTAACAACGCGCGACCCTTCTTT
CSASNNARPFF
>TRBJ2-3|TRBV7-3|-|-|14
TGTGCCAGCAGCCTTGGAATTACGGCAGATACGCAGTATTTT
CASSLGITADTQYF
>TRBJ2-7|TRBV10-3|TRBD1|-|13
TGTGCCATCAGTGAAACAGGGGACTACGAGCAGTACTTC
CAISETGDYEQYF
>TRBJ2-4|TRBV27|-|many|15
TGTGCCAGCAGTTTGAGGGTCTCCACCAAAAACATTCAGTACTTC
CASSLRVSTKNIQYF
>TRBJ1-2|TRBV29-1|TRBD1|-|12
TGCAGCGCTGGGACAGACGTTTATGGCTACACCTTC
CSAGTDVYGYTF